One and the same sample provided the 4 T cell receptor beta chains below, sequenced in a study of cytomegalovirus exposure and HLA in healthy donors. PCR primers comprised 60 Vbeta and 13 Jbeta primers. The data were produced by immunoSEQ multiplex PCR, yet TCRdb's version contains in-frame clones alone and is incomplete. Among about 76,000 clones listed, roughly four fifths were seen once. The material sequenced was PBMCs. These receptors all stem from a male donor in good health and CMV-seropositive.

The V and J genes are TRBV28 and TRBJ1-2; D is perhaps TRBD1 (6 bases). CDR1 and CDR2 from the germline V gene are MDHEN and SYDVKM. The V and J ends lost 11 bases and 0 bases respectively, with 13 bases between them. The CDR3 has 13 residues. The DNA for the CDR3 is TGTGCCGGGGGGCGGGGGGCTAACTATGGCTACACCTTC. It translates to CAGGRGANYGYTF.

The gene calls are TRBV15 and TRBJ2-1; 9 bases align to TRBD1. Germline V gene lookup returns CDR1 LNHNV and CDR2 YYDKDF (reference sequence). This CDR3 comprises 13 residues. With V trimmed by 5 bases and J by 5 bases, 1 base remained unmatched. The CDR3: CATSDRGNNEQFF. CDR3 nucleotide sequence: TGTGCCACCAGCGACAGGGGGAACAATGAGCAGTTCTTC.

About this clone: A junction boundary mismatches the germline segment, possibly from a read error. The chain combines TRBV7-9 with TRBJ1-1; 7 nucleotides line up with TRBD1. This CDR3 has 15 amino acids. CDR1 SEHNR and CDR2 FQNEAQ come from the germline V gene (reference sequence). CDR3 in amino acids: CSSSELTGTNTEAFF. CDR3 sequence (DNA): TGTTCCAGCAGCGAGTTGACAGGGACGAACACTGAAGCTTTCTTT.

This clone was seen a single time. The V and J genes are TRBV7-8 and TRBJ1-5; a weak D match, TRBD1 (6 bases). The CDR3 length is 16 residues. Germline V gene sequence: CDR1 SGHVS, CDR2 FQNEAQ. Trimming took off 1 base at V and 3 bases at J, with 13 bases between the two ends. CDR3 nucleotides: TGTGCCAGCAGCTTAGAGGGGACAACCTACAATCAGCCCCAGCATTTT. This encodes CASSLEGTTYNQPQHF. Supplemented by reference TRBV7-8 and TRBJ1-5, the full variable domain reads GAGVSQSPRYKVAKRGQDVALRCDPISGHVSLFWYQQALGQGPEFLTYFQNEAQLDKSGLPSDRFFAERPEGSVSTLKIQRTQQEDSAVYLCASSLEGTTYNQPQHFGDGTRLSIL.